Each of the 21 T cell receptor beta chains below was sequenced from the same sample in a study of shared clonotypes between healthy human individuals. Repertoires were generated with immunoSEQ multiplex PCR, while TCRdb's copy carries only in-frame clones and drops some. The sample shows approximately 530,000 clones, 96% of them seen only once. The sequenced sample was naive CD4+ T cells sorted from blood. As for subset: CD45RA+ positively selected. Source of these receptors: a woman in her 30s in good health.

The chain couples TRBV11-2 to TRBJ2-5; TRBD2 matches at 12 bases. The assigned J gene may be wrong: the sequence end matches TRBJ2-7 better. This CDR3 is built from 15 residues. Germline lookup yields CDR1 SGHAT and CDR2 FQNNGV. This CDR3 is CASSQLTSGSYEQYF. Written as DNA, the CDR3 is TGTGCCAGCAGCCAACTGACTAGCGGGAGCTACGAGCAGTACTTC.

The gene calls are TRBV5-6 and TRBJ2-1, with D possibly called TRBD1 or TRBD2 (6 bases each). The V gene lost 4 bases and the J gene lost 2 bases, with 16 bases spanning the gap. CDR1 and CDR2 from the germline V gene are SGHDT and YYEEEE. The CDR3 runs 16 residues. Here the CDR3 reads CASSQGGRTTYNEQFF. The CDR3 DNA reads TGTGCCAGCAGCCAAGGGGGGAGAACCACCTACAATGAGCAGTTCTTC.

CDR3 nucleotides: TGTGCCAGCAGTCCCGGCGGTCGGAACACTGAAGCTTTCTTT. The encoded protein is CASSPGGRNTEAFF. The chain recombines TRBV6-6 with TRBJ1-1; D unclear. CDR1 and CDR2 from the germline V gene are MNHNY and SVGAGI (reference sequence). Trimming cost V 5 bases and J 1 base, with 11 bases left between them. The CDR3 totals 14 residues.

The rearrangement links TRBV28 to TRBJ2-1; D not resolved. From germline, CDR1 is MDHEN and CDR2 SYDVKM. This CDR3 region has 12 residues. V gave up 7 bases and J gave up 6 bases, with 10 bases separating them. The CDR3 sequence: CASKSRPNEQFF. In nucleotides, the CDR3 is TGTGCCAGCAAGTCCCGACCCAATGAGCAGTTCTTC.

This chain joins TRBV7-2 and TRBJ2-5; the D is unclear. Germline loops: CDR1 SGHTA, CDR2 FQGNSA. Trimming removed 4 bases at V and 0 bases at J, with 6 bases between. The CDR3 length is 13 residues. Here the CDR3 reads CASSSAYQETQYF. The DNA for the CDR3 is TGTGCCAGCAGCTCCGCATACCAAGAGACCCAGTACTTC.

The chain carries TRBV14 and TRBJ2-7; D remains unclear. With 0 bases removed from V and 4 bases from J, the gap between germline ends came to 13 bases. The CDR3 is 15 amino acids. Germline V lookup: CDR1 SGHDN, CDR2 FVKESK. The CDR3 reads CASSQDRRPGYEQYF. DNA for the CDR3: TGTGCCAGCAGCCAAGATCGCCGTCCCGGGTACGAGCAGTACTTC.

The chain joins TRBV7-9 to TRBJ1-1, with D uncertain. V dropped 1 base and J dropped 2 bases, with 8 bases sitting between them. The CDR3 is made up of 14 amino acids. Germline CDR1 and CDR2: SEHNR and FQNEAQ (reference sequence). The CDR3 loop is CASSLGQINTEAFF. DNA of the CDR3: TGTGCCAGCAGCTTAGGCCAGATTAACACTGAAGCTTTCTTT.

The J gene is TRBJ2-7, the V gene TRBV5-8; a weak D match, TRBD1 (6 bases). The length of the CDR3 is 13 residues. The ends were cut back, 9 bases at V and 3 bases at J, with 16 bases in the middle. CDR1 is SGHTS and CDR2 is YDEGEE in the germline V gene. This chain's CDR3 is CATRGAGNYEQYF. For the CDR3, the DNA is TGTGCCACCAGGGGAGCCGGGAACTACGAGCAGTACTTC.

V and J are TRBV4-1 and TRBJ2-2, with 8 nucleotides matching TRBD1. J was trimmed by 6 bases and V by 5 bases; bases with no gene match: 2. The CDR3 has 13 amino acids. Germline V lookup: CDR1 MGHRA, CDR2 YSYEKL. The DNA of the CDR3 is TGCGCCAGCAGCTTACAGGGGGCCGGGGAGCTGTTTTTT. Translating gives CASSLQGAGELFF.

The V and J genes are TRBV20-1 and TRBJ2-7, with D maybe TRBD1 (6 bases). CDR3 length: 11 amino acids. Deletions cut 5 bases from V and 6 bases from J, with 11 bases between. Germline loops: CDR1 DFQATT, CDR2 SNEGSKA (reference sequence). CDR3 in amino acids: CSAGPGAEQYF. In DNA form, the CDR3 reads TGCAGTGCTGGACCAGGGGCCGAGCAGTACTTC.

The V gene is TRBV18, the J gene TRBJ2-7; 8 positions agree with TRBD2. Trimming removed 3 bases from V and 2 bases from J; junction bases left unmatched: 21. CDR3 length equals 20 residues. In germline, CDR1 is KGHSH, CDR2 LQKENI. The CDR3 here is CASSPLQVTGISGTTYEQYF. The CDR3, as DNA: TGTGCCAGCTCACCCCTCCAAGTAACAGGGATTAGCGGGACCACCTACGAGCAGTACTTC.

This chain uses TRBV7-2 with TRBJ2-1; 10 bases align to TRBD2. The germline CDR1 and CDR2 sequences are SGHTA and FQGNSA. This CDR3 contains 14 residues. Trimming took 2 bases from V and 5 from J; bases not matched to a gene: 0. CDR3 sequence (DNA): TGTGCCAGCAGCTTAAGCGGGAGGGACAATGAGCAGTTCTTC. Translated, it gives CASSLSGRDNEQFF. The full variable domain, with the rest looked up from reference TRBV7-2 and TRBJ2-1, is GAGVSQSPSNKVTEKGKDVELRCDPISGHTALYWYRQSLGQGLEFLIYFQGNSAPDKSGLPSDRFSAERTGGSVSTLTIQRTQQEDSAVYLCASSLSGRDNEQFFGPGTRLTVL.

The V gene is TRBV2, the J gene TRBJ1-6, with D uncertain. This CDR3 spans 14 amino acids. V gave up 4 bases and J gave up 5 bases, with 9 bases separating them. Germline assignment: CDR1 SNHLY and CDR2 FYNNEI. CDR3 in DNA: TGTGCCAGCAGTGTACGGACGAATAATTCACCCCTCCACTTT. Protein: CASSVRTNNSPLHF. The entire variable domain, with the rest obtained from reference TRBV2 and TRBJ1-6, is as follows: EPEVTQTPSHQVTQMGQEVILRCVPISNHLYFYWYRQILGQKVEFLVSFYNNEISEKSEIFDDQFSVERPDGSNFTLKIRSTKLEDSAMYFCASSVRTNNSPLHFGNGTRLTVT.

This chain links TRBV5-4 with TRBJ1-1; a weak D match, TRBD1 (6 bases). The CDR3 runs to 14 residues. The germline V gene has CDR1 SGHNT and CDR2 YYREEE (reference sequence). The V gene lost 4 bases and the J gene lost 4 bases, with 14 bases spanning the gap. CDR3 in DNA: TGTGCCAGCAGCCTACCATTGGGGGCCACTGAAGCTTTCTTT. Translating gives CASSLPLGATEAFF.

This chain joins TRBV27 and TRBJ2-7; D is tentatively TRBD1 or TRBD2 (5 bases each). Per germline, CDR1 MNHEY and CDR2 SMNVEV (reference sequence). V was shortened by 4 bases and J by 3 bases, with 22 bases between the two germline ends. This CDR3 spans 17 amino acids. In DNA form, the CDR3 reads TGTGCCAGCAGTTCGACCTCCTCAGGGAGATATAGCTACGAGCAGTACTTC. Protein sequence: CASSSTSSGRYSYEQYF.

The chain couples TRBV5-6 to TRBJ2-1, with 9 bases that match TRBD2. Germline CDR1 is SGHDT and CDR2 is YYEEEE. The CDR3 runs 15 residues. V dropped 2 bases and J dropped 7; count of bases not matched to a gene: 7. Written as DNA, the CDR3 is TGTGCCAGCAGCTTAGGCGGGAGGGCCCGAAATGAGCAGTTCTTC. Its translation: CASSLGGRARNEQFF.

The chain recombines TRBV27 with TRBJ2-4; D gene ambiguous. The CDR3 length is 16 residues. Germline V gene lookup returns CDR1 MNHEY and CDR2 SMNVEV (reference sequence). V lost 2 bases and J 1 base, leaving 12 bases between the germline ends. CDR3 DNA: TGTGCCAGCAGTTTAAGTCGCTCCCGGGCCAAAAACATTCAGTACTTC. Protein sequence: CASSLSRSRAKNIQYF.

The V call is TRBV19, the J call TRBJ1-5; unclear D gene. Germline CDR1 LNHDA, CDR2 SQIVND (reference sequence). The CDR3 totals 15 residues. Trimming pared 0 bases from V and 3 bases from J, leaving 9 bases between. The CDR3 reads CASSIDLTDNQPQHF. CDR3 sequence (DNA): TGTGCCAGTAGTATAGATTTAACAGACAATCAGCCCCAGCATTTT.

Only a few counts were recorded for this clone. The chain has TRBV7-9 and TRBJ2-7; the D gene is possibly TRBD1 (6 bases). V lost 5 bases, J lost 6 bases, and 17 bases lay in between. Germline loops: CDR1 SEHNR, CDR2 FQNEAQ (reference sequence). CDR3 length: 14 residues. CDR3 nucleotides: TGTGCCAGCAGCCTCCTAGGGGGAAGTGGCGAGCAGTACTTC. This translates into CASSLLGGSGEQYF.

The rearrangement links TRBV2 to TRBJ2-1; 7 nucleotides agree with TRBD2. V shed 6 bases and J 0 bases; nucleotides not matched to a gene: 8. Per the germline V gene, CDR1 is SNHLY and CDR2 is FYNNEI. This CDR3 is built from 16 residues. DNA for the CDR3: TGTGCCAGCAGGGAACCTAGACTAGCCTCCTACAATGAGCAGTTCTTC. It encodes CASREPRLASYNEQFF.

The V and J genes are TRBV15 and TRBJ1-1; 12 bases are a match to TRBD1. Germline V gene sequence: CDR1 LNHNV, CDR2 YYDKDF (reference sequence). Trimming at V came to 5 bases and at J to 0 bases, leaving 4 bases not matched to a gene. CDR3 length equals 16 residues. The CDR3 nucleotides read TGTGCCACCAGCCGGGACAGGGGGCCAATGAACACTGAAGCTTTCTTT. It is translated as CATSRDRGPMNTEAFF.